The clone carrying this T cell receptor (beta chain) was detected only once. The data are from a study of blood T cell repertoires in COVID-19. Turning to the study itself: The United States, Italy and Spain provided the acute and convalescent COVID-19 samples. PBMCs, B-cell-depleted T cells, or T cells provided the cDNA or gDNA that made up the material.

Authors' methods: For nucleated cells, counts were estimated from reference gene primer amplification. TCRdb's table, derived via immunoSEQ multiplex PCR, lists solely in-frame clones and lacks some. V, J and clone size derive from that table, while D and trimming were established from the DNA sequence. Of 150,000 or so clones in the sample, over 75% are singletons; the top ten hold 1.5% to 2%. CDR3 size: 17 residues. CDR1 and CDR2 (germline): LGHNA, YNFKEQ. Trimming cost V 2 bases and J 4 bases; bases outside gene matches: 6. The rearrangement joins TRBV4-2 to TRBJ2-3, with 13 positions matching TRBD2. This TCR was sampled from a human donor in a cohort sampled during active COVID-19. The sequencing sample was made of peripheral blood. The CDR3 region has the DNA TGTGCCAGCAGCCAAACTAGCGGGAGGGCCAACGCAGATACGCAGTATTTT. It yields the protein CASSQTSGRANADTQYF.